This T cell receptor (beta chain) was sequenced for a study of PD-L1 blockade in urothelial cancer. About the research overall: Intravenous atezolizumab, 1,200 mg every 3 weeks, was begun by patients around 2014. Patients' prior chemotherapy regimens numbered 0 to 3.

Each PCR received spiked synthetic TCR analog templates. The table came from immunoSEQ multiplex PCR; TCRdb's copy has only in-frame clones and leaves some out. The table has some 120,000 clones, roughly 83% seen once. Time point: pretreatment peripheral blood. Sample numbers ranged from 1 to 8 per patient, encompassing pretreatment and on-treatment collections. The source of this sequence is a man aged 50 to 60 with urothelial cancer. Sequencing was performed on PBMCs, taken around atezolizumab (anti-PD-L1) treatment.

The CDR3 DNA is TGTGCCAGCGAGGACAGGGGGAACACTGAAGCTTTCTTT. It specifies CASEDRGNTEAFF. The chain recombines TRBV6-5 with TRBJ1-1; 9 positions agree with TRBD1. Germline lookup yields CDR1 MNHEY and CDR2 SVGAGI. CDR3 length: 13 residues. Trimming cost V 8 bases and J 1 base; bases outside gene matches: 2.